This T cell receptor (beta chain) was found in a study of blood T cells in healthy people across ages. About the research overall: Researchers report that template switching captured about one barcoded beta molecule per two T cells.

Study results and limitations: The percentage of naive T cells correlated strongly with TCR beta diversity. Compared with aged donors, long-lived donors showed fewer expanded clones, suggesting selection.

Primed by a sample-barcoded 5' primer and a J-beta primer mix, a second PCR proceeded for about 7 to 11 cycles. A single record per CDR3 protein comes from TCRdb applying MiXCR to the 5' RACE reads. The sample has about 1.8 million distinct CDR3 sequences, roughly 52% seen once; the top ten hold 2% to 2.5%. This clonotype occurred a few times. What it recognizes is unknown. Looked up from germline, CDR1 is DFQATT and CDR2 is SNEGSKA (reference sequence). Deletions cut 3 bases from V and 1 base from J, with 15 bases between. This CDR3 comprises 15 residues. Material: blood. The genes are TRBV20-1 and TRBJ2-5; weak D call: TRBD2 (5 bases). This sequence was found in a woman in her thirties or forties in good health. CDR3 sequence: CSASHPTGIQETQYF. The CDR3 bases are TGCAGTGCTAGCCACCCGACCGGGATCCAAGAGACCCAGTACTTC.